This TCR beta chain appears in the sequencing data of a study of blood T cell repertoires in COVID-19. Study at large: The cDNA or gDNA used as material had been derived from T cells, B-cell-depleted T cells, or PBMCs.

This table comes from immunoSEQ multiplex PCR, and its TCRdb copy is limited to in-frame clones, with some not included. The sample yields around 250,000 clones, around 86% seen once. This CDR3 is built from 17 residues. Trimming at V came to 5 bases and at J to 5 bases, leaving 16 bases not matched to a gene. The germline CDR1 and CDR2 sequences are PRHDT and FYEKMQ (reference sequence). This study enrolled people aged roughly 18 to 89 from about 26 US geographic areas. Recovery meant two consecutive negative NP/OP PCR tests, professional clearance, or resolved symptoms. Sequenced material: PBMCs or T cells enriched from blood (not recorded which). The genes are TRBV13 and TRBJ2-7, with TRBD1 identical over 9 bases. The receptor was derived from a man aged 18 to 30 who had recovered from COVID-19. The CDR3 bases are TGTGCCAGCAGCATTCGGCGAGCCGGGACAGGGTACCACGAGCAGTACTTC. Its translation is CASSIRRAGTGYHEQYF.